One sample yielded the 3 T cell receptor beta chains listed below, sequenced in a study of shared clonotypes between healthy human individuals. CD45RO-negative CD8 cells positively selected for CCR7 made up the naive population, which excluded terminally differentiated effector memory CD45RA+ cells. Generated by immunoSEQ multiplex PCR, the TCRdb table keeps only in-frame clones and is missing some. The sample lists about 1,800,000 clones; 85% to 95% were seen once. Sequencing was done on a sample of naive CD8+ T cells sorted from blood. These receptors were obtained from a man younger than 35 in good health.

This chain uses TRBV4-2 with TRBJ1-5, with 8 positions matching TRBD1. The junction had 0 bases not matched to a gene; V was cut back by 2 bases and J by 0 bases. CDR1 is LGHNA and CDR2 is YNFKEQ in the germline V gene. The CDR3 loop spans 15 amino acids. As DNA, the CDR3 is TGTGCCAGCAGCCAAACAGGGGGTAGCAATCAGCCCCAGCATTTT. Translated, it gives CASSQTGGSNQPQHF.

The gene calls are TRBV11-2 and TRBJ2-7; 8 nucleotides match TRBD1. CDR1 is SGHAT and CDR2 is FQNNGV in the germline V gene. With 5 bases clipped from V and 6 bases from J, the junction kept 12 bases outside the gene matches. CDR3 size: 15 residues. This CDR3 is CASSLWNGQGVEQYF. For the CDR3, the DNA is TGTGCCAGCAGCCTTTGGAACGGACAGGGAGTCGAGCAGTACTTC.

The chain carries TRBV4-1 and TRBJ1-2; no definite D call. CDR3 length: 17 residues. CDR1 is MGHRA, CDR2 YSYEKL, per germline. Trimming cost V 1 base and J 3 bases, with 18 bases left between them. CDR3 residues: CASSQGGGSSLDYGYTF. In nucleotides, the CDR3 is TGCGCCAGCAGCCAAGGAGGCGGCTCGTCCCTGGACTATGGCTACACCTTC.